One and the same sample provided the 9 T cell receptor beta chains below, sequenced in a study of T cells after yellow fever vaccination. TCRdb reprocessed the 5' RACE reads via MiXCR and lists one record per CDR3 protein. The data show some 350,000 distinct CDR3 sequences, 4% seen once. The material was PBMCs, obtained 5 days after the yellow fever booster vaccination. All receptors derive from a young man who received the YFV17D yellow fever vaccine.

This clonotype was seen a few times. This chain connects TRBV20-1 to TRBJ1-4; TRBD1 matches at 12 bases. Trimming at V came to 4 bases and at J to 8 bases, leaving 2 bases not matched to a gene. The CDR3 length is 13 residues. CDR1 is DFQATT, CDR2 SNEGSKA, per germline (reference sequence). CDR3 loop: CSAIGTGGEKLFF. The CDR3 coding sequence is TGCAGTGCTATAGGGACAGGGGGCGAAAAACTGTTTTTT.

At least ten counts were recorded for this clonotype. This chain joins TRBV5-1 and TRBJ2-3; D uncertain. The CDR3 runs to 14 residues. From germline, CDR1 is SGHRS and CDR2 YFSETQ. V lost 4 bases to trimming and J lost 0 bases, with 9 bases between them. The CDR3 region has the DNA TGCGCCAGCAGCAGCGCAGACAGCACAGATACGCAGTATTTT. Encoded protein: CASSSADSTDTQYF.

This clonotype was seen ten or more times. The chain combines TRBV7-3 with TRBJ2-3; 7 positions match TRBD2. The germline gives CDR1 SGHTA, CDR2 FQGTGA. The CDR3 has 16 residues. Germline trimming cut 5 bases from V and 4 bases from J; bases unmatched to any gene: 12. The DNA of the CDR3 is TGTGCCAGCAGCGCCTCTAGCGGCTGGTTACCAGATACGCAGTATTTT. It codes for CASSASSGWLPDTQYF. Supplemented by reference TRBV7-3 and TRBJ2-3, the full variable domain reads GAGVSQTPSNKVTEKGKYVELRCDPISGHTALYWYRQSLGQGPEFLIYFQGTGAADDSGLPNDRFFAVRPEGSVSTLKIQRTERGDSAVYLCASSASSGWLPDTQYFGPGTRLTVL.

In this sample, this clonotype turned up many times. The V call is TRBV20-1, the J call TRBJ2-1; D is tentatively TRBD1 or TRBD2 (5 bases each). Trimming left V 4 bases short and J 9 bases short, with 16 bases between. The germline V gene encodes CDR1 DFQATT and CDR2 SNEGSKA (reference sequence). The CDR3 is 13 residues long. The CDR3 loop reads CSAIGDPGTEQFF. Written as DNA, the CDR3 is TGCAGTGCTATCGGGGACCCGGGGACTGAGCAGTTCTTC.

The CDR3 region has the DNA TGTGCCAGCAGTTACTTCGGGGGCGCCGCTAACTATGGCTACACCTTC. Amino acid sequence: CASSYFGGAANYGYTF. This chain uses TRBV6-5 with TRBJ1-2, with D maybe TRBD1 (6 bases). Trimming left V 1 base short and J 0 bases short, with 12 bases between. Germline-derived CDR1 and CDR2 are MNHEY and SVGAGI. This CDR3 region has 16 residues.

This clonotype appeared a single time. The CDR3 loop reads CASSATGLGYEQYF. CDR3 nucleotide sequence: TGTGCCAGCAGTGCGACAGGGCTGGGCTACGAGCAGTACTTC. The chain couples TRBV6-1 to TRBJ2-7; 7 nucleotides align to TRBD1. Germline CDR1 MNHNS, CDR2 SASEGT. J lost 3 bases, V lost 4 bases, and 6 bases had no gene match. There are 14 residues in the CDR3.

This clonotype was observed many times. This chain connects TRBV5-1 to TRBJ2-2; tentatively, D is TRBD2 (6 bases). CDR1 and CDR2 (germline): SGHRS, YFSETQ. Deletions cut 0 bases from V and 5 bases from J, with 14 bases between. This CDR3 comprises 16 residues. CDR3 sequence: CASSLAQLALTGELFF. The CDR3 DNA reads as TGCGCCAGCAGCTTGGCGCAACTAGCCCTGACCGGGGAGCTGTTTTTT.

V usage is TRBV12-3 or TRBV12-4 and J usage is TRBJ1-5, with D perhaps TRBD1 (6 bases). V dropped 5 bases and J dropped 5 bases, with 16 bases sitting between them. The CDR3 consists of 15 residues. This CDR3 reads CASSARTARYQPQHF. The CDR3 coding sequence is TGTGCCAGCAGTGCGAGGACAGCCCGGTATCAGCCCCAGCATTTT.

The table lists this clonotype with many counts. CDR3 in amino acids: CASSQGHRAQETQYF. The CDR3 region has the DNA TGCGCCAGCAGCCAAGGCCACAGGGCGCAAGAGACCCAGTACTTC. V is TRBV4-1 and J is TRBJ2-5; D is possibly TRBD1 (6 bases). The CDR3 is 15 amino acids. Deletions cut 1 base from V and 2 bases from J, with 11 bases between. CDR1 is MGHRA, CDR2 YSYEKL, per germline.